The 15 T cell receptor beta chains presented below share a single source sample, sequenced in a study of cytomegalovirus exposure and HLA in healthy donors. PCR was performed using 60 Vbeta and 13 Jbeta primers. Using immunoSEQ multiplex PCR, the repertoire was profiled, and TCRdb retains in-frame clones only, with some absent. This sample has 100,000 or so clones, with approximately 75% found just once. Sequenced input: PBMCs. The receptors were gathered from a woman aged 40-49 years in good health and CMV-seronegative.

The V and J genes are TRBV9 and TRBJ1-3; D is perhaps TRBD1 (5 bases). V gave up 4 bases and J gave up 4 bases, with 15 bases separating them. The CDR3 covers 15 residues. Per germline, CDR1 SGDLS and CDR2 YYNGEE. Here the CDR3 DNA reads TGTGCCAGCAGCTTATGGGGGGAATCCGGAAACACCATATATTTT. It is translated as CASSLWGESGNTIYF.

A remark on this clone: At one end, the junction sequence differs from germline, possibly due to a read error. The chain joins TRBV9 to TRBJ2-1; 10 bases line up with TRBD2. CDR3 length equals 13 residues. In germline, CDR1 is SGDLS, CDR2 YYNGEE. CDR3 sequence: CASSGRNFDEQFF. The CDR3 DNA follows: TGTGCCAGTAGCGGGAGGAATTTCGATGAGCAGTTCTTC.

Note on this clone: The same CDR3 is also encoded by other DNA sequences in this sample. V gene TRBV6-1 combines with J gene TRBJ1-3; D gene ambiguous. The CDR3 consists of 16 residues. The V end was cut by 4 bases, the J end by 3 bases, with 16 bases between. The V gene's germline CDR1 is MNHNS and CDR2 SASEGT. Written as DNA, the CDR3 is TGTGCCAGCAGTGGCGTAGGAGGGCTATTTGGAAACACCATATATTTT. Protein product: CASSGVGGLFGNTIYF.

V is TRBV11-2 and J is TRBJ2-7; 8 bases are shared with TRBD1. Germline V gene data show CDR1 as SGHAT and CDR2 as FQNNGV. The trim removed 0 bases at V and 6 bases at J, leaving 7 bases unmatched. This CDR3 region has 15 residues. CDR3 nucleotide sequence: TGTGCCAGCAGCTTAGATGAGGCCAGGGGGCGCGAGCAGTACTTC. Its translation: CASSLDEARGREQYF.

The chain has TRBV6-6 and TRBJ2-1; unclear D gene. V was trimmed by 5 bases and J by 3 bases, leaving 5 bases between them. Germline V gives CDR1 MNHNY, CDR2 SVGAGI (reference sequence). This CDR3 has 12 amino acids. The CDR3 DNA reads as TGTGCCAGCAGTCTAGGCTACAATGAGCAGTTCTTC. It specifies CASSLGYNEQFF.

The chain carries TRBV29-1 and TRBJ2-1; weak D call: TRBD2 (6 bases). Germline-derived CDR1 and CDR2 are SQVTM and ANQGSEA. V gave up 0 bases and J gave up 8 bases, with 14 bases separating them. This CDR3 region has 14 residues. The DNA for the CDR3 is TGCAGCGTTGAAGACAGGCAGGGAGGCGATGAGCAGTTCTTC. Its protein is CSVEDRQGGDEQFF.

This clone was recorded only once. This chain uses TRBV30 with TRBJ2-7, with TRBD2 matching over 10 bases. This CDR3 spans 15 amino acids. Germline-derived CDR1 and CDR2 are GTSNPN and SVGIG (reference sequence). With 2 bases clipped from V and 2 bases from J, the junction kept 6 bases outside the gene matches. For the CDR3, the DNA is TGTGCCTGGAGTCTTCCGGGACTAGCGACCTACGAGCAGTACTTC. Translated, it gives CAWSLPGLATYEQYF.

V and J are TRBV30 and TRBJ1-2; 9 nucleotides line up with TRBD1. From germline, CDR1 is GTSNPN and CDR2 SVGIG (reference sequence). The CDR3 length is 17 residues. V was pared by 3 bases and J by 2 bases, with 13 bases of the junction left unmatched. The CDR3 region is CAWRALGQGGGNYGYTF. The CDR3 coding sequence is TGTGCCTGGAGAGCTCTGGGACAGGGCGGAGGGAACTATGGCTACACCTTC.

A single count supports this clone. V gene TRBV6-5 combines with J gene TRBJ2-7; a weak D match, TRBD1 (6 bases). This CDR3 is 14 amino acids long. Germline V CDR1 and CDR2: MNHEY, SVGAGI. The V end was cut by 2 bases, the J end by 6 bases, with 14 bases between. CDR3 in amino acids: CASSYLTTGSEQYF. CDR3 DNA sequence: TGTGCCAGCAGTTACCTGACGACAGGCTCCGAGCAGTACTTC.

The V call is TRBV4-3, the J call TRBJ2-1, with 14 bases aligning to TRBD2. The CDR3 loop spans 16 amino acids. V gave up 1 base and J gave up 8 bases; unmatched junction bases: 4. Germline-derived CDR1 and CDR2 are LGHNA and YSLEER. CDR3 residues: CASSQGLAGGPYEQFF. The CDR3 DNA reads TGCGCCAGCAGCCAAGGACTAGCGGGGGGGCCGTATGAGCAGTTCTTC.

The sample holds a few counts of this clone. The chain uses TRBV5-1 and TRBJ1-2, with D tentatively TRBD1 (6 bases). V dropped 4 bases and J dropped 6 bases, with 19 bases sitting between them. The CDR3 runs to 15 residues. The germline gives CDR1 SGHRS, CDR2 YFSETQ. This chain's CDR3 is CASSPEGGAPDGYTF. The CDR3 region has the DNA TGCGCCAGCAGCCCAGAAGGGGGGGCCCCGGATGGCTACACCTTC. The whole variable domain, remainder taken from reference TRBV5-1 and TRBJ1-2, is KAGVTQTPRYLIKTRGQQVTLSCSPISGHRSVSWYQQTPGQGLQFLFEYFSETQRNKGNFPGRFSGRQFSNSRSEMNVSTLELGDSALYLCASSPEGGAPDGYTFGSGTRLTVV.

The rearrangement uses TRBV28 and TRBJ1-2; TRBD1 agrees at 9 bases. Looked up from germline, CDR1 is MDHEN and CDR2 is SYDVKM. This CDR3 is built from 14 residues. The J segment lost 6 bases and the V segment lost 5 bases, leaving 7 bases of the junction unmatched. CDR3 DNA: TGTGCCAGCAGTCCCCCGGGACAGGGAGATGGCTACACCTTC. Amino acids: CASSPPGQGDGYTF.

This clone was counted once. The genes are TRBV4-1 and TRBJ2-1; 8 bases match TRBD1. V lost 1 base and J lost 8; bases outside the gene matches: 4. This CDR3 comprises 14 residues. Germline CDR1 is MGHRA and CDR2 is YSYEKL. CDR3: CASSQVQGADEQFF. The CDR3 DNA reads TGCGCCAGCAGCCAAGTTCAGGGGGCGGATGAGCAGTTCTTC.

The V gene is TRBV6-1, the J gene TRBJ1-5; TRBD1 aligns across 7 bases. Near its end, the DNA agrees better with TRBJ2-3, so the J call may be wrong. The germline V gene has CDR1 MNHNS and CDR2 SASEGT. This CDR3 has 15 amino acids. The CDR3 reads CASSRTGYSNQPQYF. CDR3 in DNA: TGTGCCAGCAGCCGGACAGGCTATAGCAATCAGCCCCAGTATTTT.

The chain carries TRBV5-5 and TRBJ2-5, with 8 nucleotides matching TRBD2. V shed 4 bases and J 3 bases; nucleotides not matched to a gene: 11. CDR1 is SGHKS and CDR2 is YYEKEE in the germline V gene (reference sequence). The CDR3 covers 16 residues. The DNA for the CDR3 is TGTGCCAGCAGCGATCTCGGGGGGGTTAAGAAAGAGACCCAGTACTTC. This codes for CASSDLGGVKKETQYF.